This T cell receptor (beta chain) stems from a study of T-cell reconstitution after alpha-beta-depleted transplantation in children. Using unique molecular identifiers, the investigators prepared the TCRbeta library. MiXCR, run by TCRdb on the PCR reads, gives a single entry per CDR3 protein. The data hold about 400,000 distinct CDR3 sequences, with roughly 17% observed a single time. The table lists this clonotype with a few counts. Germline CDR1 reads WSHSY; CDR2 reads SAAADI. Trimming pared 6 bases from V and 6 bases from J, leaving 12 bases between. This CDR3 is built from 13 residues. The chain couples TRBV10-2 to TRBJ2-1; D is unclear. Sequencing used PBMCs, mostly from graft donor cells, obtained 360 days after TCRalphabeta/CD19-depleted stem cell transplant. The sequence derives from a boy under two years old who had a stem cell transplant for Wiskott-Aldrich syndrome, so the T cells may come from the graft donor. Here the CDR3 reads CASRQLPGNEQFF. As DNA, the CDR3 is TGCGCCAGCAGACAGCTTCCGGGCAATGAGCAGTTCTTC.